A selection of T cell receptor beta chains follows, all from one sample in a study of blood T cell repertoires in COVID-19. Measured with immunoSEQ multiplex PCR; TCRdb has only the in-frame clones, and not every one. The table shows a few hundred thousand clones, with around 90% occurring only once. Sample: PBMCs or T cells enriched from blood (not recorded which). The source of these receptors is a woman aged 18-29 years who had recovered from COVID-19. Both conserved end residues are part of each CDR3. The order of the fields is D gene, J gene, V gene, CDR3 DNA, CDR3 protein. The D gene is left open where the match is weak.

d_call: TRBD2
j_call: TRBJ2-7
v_call: TRBV4-1
cdr3_nt: TGCGCCAGCAGCCAAGGAGCGGGAGGGATCTCCTACGAGCAGTACTTC
cdr3_aa: CASSQGAGGISYEQYF

d_call: -
j_call: TRBJ1-3
v_call: TRBV7-3
cdr3_nt: TGTGCCAGCAGCTCGCAGTCTGGAAACACCATATATTTT
cdr3_aa: CASSSQSGNTIYF

d_call: -
j_call: TRBJ1-5
v_call: TRBV15
cdr3_nt: TGTGCCACCAGCAGAGACGGGTATAGCAATCAGCCCCAGCATTTT
cdr3_aa: CATSRDGYSNQPQHF

d_call: -
j_call: TRBJ1-2
v_call: TRBV28
cdr3_nt: TGTGCCAGCAGTGCACCCTATGGAGAAGCTAACTATGGCTACACCTTC
cdr3_aa: CASSAPYGEANYGYTF

d_call: -
j_call: TRBJ1-1
v_call: TRBV6-5
cdr3_nt: TGTGCCAGCAGTTACTTCTCAGGGTTAAACACTGAAGCTTTCTTT
cdr3_aa: CASSYFSGLNTEAFF

d_call: -
j_call: TRBJ1-1
v_call: TRBV11-2
cdr3_nt: TGTGCCAGCAGCCCTCGTACAGTGAACACTGAAGCTTTCTTT
cdr3_aa: CASSPRTVNTEAFF

d_call: TRBD2
j_call: TRBJ2-3
v_call: TRBV4-1
cdr3_nt: TGCGCCAGCAGCCCGAGCGGGGCAACAGATACGCAGTATTTT
cdr3_aa: CASSPSGATDTQYF

d_call: TRBD1
j_call: TRBJ2-7
v_call: TRBV5-1
cdr3_nt: TGCGCCAGCAGCTTGGGTCGGACAGGGGGGGAGCAGTACTTC
cdr3_aa: CASSLGRTGGEQYF

d_call: TRBD1
j_call: TRBJ2-1
v_call: TRBV12-3/TRBV12-4
cdr3_nt: TGTGCCAGCAGCCCGACAGGGCGTAATGAGCAGTTCTTC
cdr3_aa: CASSPTGRNEQFF

d_call: -
j_call: TRBJ1-1
v_call: TRBV7-2
cdr3_nt: TGTGCCAGCAGCTTAGCGGGGAGAAACACTGAAGCTTTCTTT
cdr3_aa: CASSLAGRNTEAFF